The rows below give T cell receptor beta chains drawn from one sample of a study of shared clonotypes between healthy human individuals. Profiled with immunoSEQ multiplex PCR; TCRdb holds only in-frame clones, not every one. The sample gives millions of clones, around nine tenths of which show up once; over 0.12% is in the top ten. Specimen: naive CD4+ T cells sorted from blood. The receptors here all came from a man aged 18 to 29 in good health. Both conserved end residues are trimmed from each CDR3. Each record gives: J gene, V gene, CDR3 protein.

J: TRBJ2-7; V: TRBV7-2; CDR3: ASSLWPGGSNPEQY
J: TRBJ2-7; V: TRBV5-1; CDR3: ASSLRQGAYEQY
J: TRBJ1-2; V: TRBV2; CDR3: ASSESGDRGPANYGYT
J: TRBJ1-1; V: TRBV15; CDR3: ATSREGQKMNTEAF
J: TRBJ2-1; V: TRBV7-2; CDR3: ASSQTWRIHYNEQF
J: TRBJ2-2; V: TRBV25-1; CDR3: ASTSGYTGELF
J: TRBJ1-1; V: TRBV5-1; CDR3: ASSHQGQGVNTEAF
J: TRBJ2-7; V: TRBV12-5; CDR3: ASGLALSHDPSSAAPPYEQY
J: TRBJ2-2; V: TRBV6-5; CDR3: ASSYTTGGYTGELF
J: TRBJ2-5; V: TRBV11-1; CDR3: ASAWTGNQETQY
J: TRBJ2-7; V: TRBV5-1; CDR3: ASSGRTGATYEQY
J: TRBJ2-2; V: TRBV6-6; CDR3: ASSYSATGKLF
J: TRBJ1-2; V: TRBV28; CDR3: ASSSTGDGYT
J: TRBJ2-7; V: TRBV6-5; CDR3: ASSFIGAYEQY
J: TRBJ1-2; V: TRBV11-2; CDR3: ASSPDRGHGYT
J: TRBJ2-7; V: TRBV4-1; CDR3: ASSRETVTYEQY
J: TRBJ2-7; V: TRBV11-2; CDR3: ASSLVGRGRDEQY
J: TRBJ2-1; V: TRBV6-6; CDR3: ATQPPPSGIIEQF
J: TRBJ2-7; V: TRBV10-3; CDR3: AIRPSGGEQY
J: TRBJ2-3; V: TRBV5-1; CDR3: ASRAQRSSSDTQY
J: TRBJ2-3; V: TRBV30; CDR3: AWRARASTDTQY
J: TRBJ2-7; V: TRBV5-1; CDR3: ASSLGGNHEQY
J: TRBJ2-7; V: TRBV11-2; CDR3: ASSLLGTGGSDEQY
J: TRBJ2-2; V: TRBV9; CDR3: ASRGTGTTNTGELF
J: TRBJ2-7; V: TRBV2; CDR3: ASSGVPYEQY
J: TRBJ1-1; V: TRBV6-1; CDR3: ASSEGGGEAF
J: TRBJ1-4; V: TRBV5-1; CDR3: ASSLVIGFNEKLF
J: TRBJ1-1; V: TRBV18; CDR3: ASSPYGTEAF
J: TRBJ1-5; V: TRBV19; CDR3: ASSLGSNQPQH
J: TRBJ1-5; V: TRBV7-9; CDR3: ASSRTGWGQPQH
J: TRBJ2-3; V: TRBV7-3; CDR3: ASSLTISLSDTQY
J: TRBJ1-4; V: TRBV9; CDR3: ASSGIRGEKLF
J: TRBJ1-1; V: TRBV5-1; CDR3: ASSYLLGDNTEAF
J: TRBJ1-2; V: TRBV5-1; CDR3: ASSLASGARLNYGYT
J: TRBJ2-7; V: TRBV7-2; CDR3: ASGVIYEQY
J: TRBJ1-1; V: TRBV10-3; CDR3: AISESMVGTEAF